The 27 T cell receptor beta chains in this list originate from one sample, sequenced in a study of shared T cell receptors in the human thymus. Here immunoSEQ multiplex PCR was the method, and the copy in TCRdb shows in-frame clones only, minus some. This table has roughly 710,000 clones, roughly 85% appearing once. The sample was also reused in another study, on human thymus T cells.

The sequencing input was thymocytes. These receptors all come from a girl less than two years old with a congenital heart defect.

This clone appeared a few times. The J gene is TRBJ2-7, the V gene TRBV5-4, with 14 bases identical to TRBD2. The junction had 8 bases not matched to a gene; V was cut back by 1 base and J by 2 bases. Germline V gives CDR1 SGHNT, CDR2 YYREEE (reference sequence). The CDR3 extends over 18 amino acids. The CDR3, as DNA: TGTGCCAGCAGCTTGAGGTCGGGACTAGCGGGGGTTCCCTACGAGCAGTACTTC. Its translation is CASSLRSGLAGVPYEQYF.

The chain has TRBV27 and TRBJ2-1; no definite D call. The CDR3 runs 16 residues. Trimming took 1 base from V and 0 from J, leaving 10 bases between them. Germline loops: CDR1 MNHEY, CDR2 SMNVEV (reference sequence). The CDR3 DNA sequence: TGTGCCAGCAGTTTATACGATAAGAGCTCCTACAATGAGCAGTTCTTC. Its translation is CASSLYDKSSYNEQFF.

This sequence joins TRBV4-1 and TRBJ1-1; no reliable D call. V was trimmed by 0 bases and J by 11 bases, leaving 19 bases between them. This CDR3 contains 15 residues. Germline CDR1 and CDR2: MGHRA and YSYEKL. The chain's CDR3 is CASSQDHSGGLGAFF. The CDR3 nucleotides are TGCGCCAGCAGCCAAGACCATTCTGGAGGTTTGGGCGCTTTCTTT.

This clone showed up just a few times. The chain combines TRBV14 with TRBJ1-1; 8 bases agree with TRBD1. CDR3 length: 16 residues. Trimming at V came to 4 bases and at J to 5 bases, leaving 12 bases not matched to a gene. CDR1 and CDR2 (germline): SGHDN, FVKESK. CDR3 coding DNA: TGTGCCAGCAGCCCTAACTATGGACAGGGCTGGACTGAAGCTTTCTTT. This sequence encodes CASSPNYGQGWTEAFF.

The CDR3 is CASSESIGYGYTF. Written as DNA, the CDR3 is TGCGCCAGCAGTGAGTCGATCGGCTATGGCTACACCTTC. The V and J genes are TRBV10-1 and TRBJ1-2; D remains unclear. CDR3 length: 13 amino acids. Trimming pared 0 bases from V and 4 bases from J, leaving 6 bases between. Looked up from germline, CDR1 is WNHNN and CDR2 is SYGVQD (reference sequence).

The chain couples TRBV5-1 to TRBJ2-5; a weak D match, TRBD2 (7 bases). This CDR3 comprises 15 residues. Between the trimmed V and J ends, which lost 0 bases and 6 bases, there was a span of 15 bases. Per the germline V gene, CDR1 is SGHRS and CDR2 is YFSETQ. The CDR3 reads CASSLGAGARQTQYF. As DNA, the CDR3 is TGCGCCAGCAGCTTGGGTGCGGGGGCGCGACAGACCCAGTACTTC.

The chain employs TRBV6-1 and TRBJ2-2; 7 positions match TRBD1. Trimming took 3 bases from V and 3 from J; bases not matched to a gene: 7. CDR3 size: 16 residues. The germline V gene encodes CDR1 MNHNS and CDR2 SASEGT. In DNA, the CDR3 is TGTGCCAGCAGTGACCCCGGACAGGCCTACACCGGGGAGCTGTTTTTT. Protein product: CASSDPGQAYTGELFF.

This CDR3 is CASSAGPPGQGPTNYGYTF. The CDR3 DNA is TGTGCCAGCAGTGCTGGGCCTCCGGGACAGGGGCCGACTAACTATGGCTACACCTTC. V usage is TRBV6-1 and J usage is TRBJ1-2; 10 bases are shared with TRBD1. The CDR3 is 19 amino acids. Per the germline V gene, CDR1 is MNHNS and CDR2 is SASEGT. Germline trimming cut 4 bases from V and 0 bases from J; bases unmatched to any gene: 14.

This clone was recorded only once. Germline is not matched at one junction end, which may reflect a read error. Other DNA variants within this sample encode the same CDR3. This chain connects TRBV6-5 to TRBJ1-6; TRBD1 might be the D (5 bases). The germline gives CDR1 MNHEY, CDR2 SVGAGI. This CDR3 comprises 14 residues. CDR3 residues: CASSDSSYNSPLHF. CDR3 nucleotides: TGTGCCAGCAGTGACAGCTCCTATAATTCCCCCCTCCACTTT.

Here the CDR3 DNA reads TGTGCAAGTCGCTATAGGACAGGGCTTCATGGCTACACCTTC. Protein sequence: CASRYRTGLHGYTF. The chain has TRBV12-2 and TRBJ1-2; TRBD1, as called in the table, went unchecked against the DNA. TRBV12-2 is given as a pseudogene. The CDR3 loop spans 14 amino acids.

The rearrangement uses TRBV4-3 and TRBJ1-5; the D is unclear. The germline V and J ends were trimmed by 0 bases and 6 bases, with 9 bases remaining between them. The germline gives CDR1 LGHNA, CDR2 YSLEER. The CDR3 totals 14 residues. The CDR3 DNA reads TGCGCCAGCAGCCAAGATACCCCAGGTCAGCCCCAGCATTTT. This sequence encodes CASSQDTPGQPQHF.

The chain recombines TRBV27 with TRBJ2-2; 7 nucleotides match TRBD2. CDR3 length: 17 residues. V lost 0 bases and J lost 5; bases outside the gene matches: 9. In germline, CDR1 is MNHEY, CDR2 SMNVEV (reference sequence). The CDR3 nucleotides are TGTGCCAGCAGTTTATCAGGTGGGAGGGTGTGGACCGGGGAGCTGTTTTTT. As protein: CASSLSGGRVWTGELFF.

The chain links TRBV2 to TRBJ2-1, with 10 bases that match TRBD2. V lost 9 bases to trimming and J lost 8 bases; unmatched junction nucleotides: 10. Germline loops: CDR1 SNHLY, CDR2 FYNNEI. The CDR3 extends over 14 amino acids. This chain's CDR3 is CARQERGGPHEQFF. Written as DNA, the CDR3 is TGTGCCAGACAAGAGCGGGGGGGGCCCCATGAGCAGTTCTTC. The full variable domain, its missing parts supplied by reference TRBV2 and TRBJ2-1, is EPEVTQTPSHQVTQMGQEVILRCVPISNHLYFYWYRQILGQKVEFLVSFYNNEISEKSEIFDDQFSVERPDGSNFTLKIRSTKLEDSAMYFCARQERGGPHEQFFGPGTRLTVL.

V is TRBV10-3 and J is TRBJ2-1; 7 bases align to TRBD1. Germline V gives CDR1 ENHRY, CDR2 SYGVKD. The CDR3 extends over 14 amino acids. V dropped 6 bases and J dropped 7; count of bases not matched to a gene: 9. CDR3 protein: CAIRKDRSENEQFF. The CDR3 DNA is TGTGCCATCAGGAAGGACAGGAGCGAAAATGAGCAGTTCTTC.

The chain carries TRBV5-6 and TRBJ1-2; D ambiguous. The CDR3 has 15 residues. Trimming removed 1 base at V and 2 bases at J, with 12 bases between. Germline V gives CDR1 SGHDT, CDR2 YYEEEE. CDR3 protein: CASSLNSRSNYGYTF. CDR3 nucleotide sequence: TGTGCCAGCAGCTTGAACAGCCGCTCCAACTATGGCTACACCTTC.

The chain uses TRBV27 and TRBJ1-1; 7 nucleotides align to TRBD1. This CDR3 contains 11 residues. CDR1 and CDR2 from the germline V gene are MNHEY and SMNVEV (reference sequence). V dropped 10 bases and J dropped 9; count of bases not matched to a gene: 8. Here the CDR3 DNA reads TGTGCCACCAACGACAGGGTCAAAGCTTTCTTT. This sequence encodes CATNDRVKAFF.

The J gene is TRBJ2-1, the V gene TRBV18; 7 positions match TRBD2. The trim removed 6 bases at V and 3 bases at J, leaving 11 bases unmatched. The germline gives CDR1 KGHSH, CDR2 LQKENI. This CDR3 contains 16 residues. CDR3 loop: CASSPYGASGYNEQFF. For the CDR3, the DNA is TGTGCCAGCTCCCCTTACGGGGCTAGCGGCTACAATGAGCAGTTCTTC.

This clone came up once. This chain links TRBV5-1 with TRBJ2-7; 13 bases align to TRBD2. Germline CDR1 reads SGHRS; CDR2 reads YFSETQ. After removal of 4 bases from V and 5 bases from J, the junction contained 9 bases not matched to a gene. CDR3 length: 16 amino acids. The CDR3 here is CASSPGSGTSGDEQYF. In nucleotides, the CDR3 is TGCGCCAGCAGCCCGGGCTCGGGGACTAGCGGGGACGAGCAGTACTTC.

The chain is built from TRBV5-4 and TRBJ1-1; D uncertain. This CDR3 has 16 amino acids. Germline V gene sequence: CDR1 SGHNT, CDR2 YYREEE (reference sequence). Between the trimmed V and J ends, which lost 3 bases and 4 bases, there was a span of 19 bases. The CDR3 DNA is TGTGCCAGCAGCTCGAAGATTATGGGGAGGATCACTGAAGCTTTCTTT. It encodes CASSSKIMGRITEAFF.

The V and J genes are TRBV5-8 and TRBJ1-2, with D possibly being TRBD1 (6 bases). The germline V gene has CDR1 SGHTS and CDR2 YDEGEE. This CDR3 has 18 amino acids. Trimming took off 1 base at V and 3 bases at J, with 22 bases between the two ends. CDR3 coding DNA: TGTGCCAGCAGCTTGTTTGCCGGACAGCTCCCTCTTGACTATGGCTACACCTTC. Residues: CASSLFAGQLPLDYGYTF.

CDR3 loop: CASSEVRVQAPNQETQYF. In DNA, the CDR3 is TGCGCCAGCAGTGAAGTTCGGGTACAGGCCCCTAACCAAGAGACCCAGTACTTC. The genes are TRBV10-2 and TRBJ2-5, with a tentative D call TRBD1 (5 bases). The germline V and J ends were trimmed by 3 bases and 0 bases, with 20 bases remaining between them. The CDR3 is 18 residues long. The V gene's germline CDR1 is WSHSY and CDR2 SAAADI.

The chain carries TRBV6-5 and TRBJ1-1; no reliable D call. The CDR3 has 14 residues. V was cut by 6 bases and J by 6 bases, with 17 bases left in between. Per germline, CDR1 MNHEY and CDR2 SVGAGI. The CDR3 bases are TGTGCCAGCAGCCCCGCGGAGGGTTCATCTGAAGCTTTCTTT. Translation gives CASSPAEGSSEAFF.

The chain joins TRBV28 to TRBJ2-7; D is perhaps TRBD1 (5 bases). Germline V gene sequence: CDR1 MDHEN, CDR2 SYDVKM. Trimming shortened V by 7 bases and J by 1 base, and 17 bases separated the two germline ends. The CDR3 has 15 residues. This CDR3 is CASTPEQGLSYEQYF. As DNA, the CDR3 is TGTGCCAGCACCCCGGAGCAGGGTCTGTCCTACGAGCAGTACTTC.

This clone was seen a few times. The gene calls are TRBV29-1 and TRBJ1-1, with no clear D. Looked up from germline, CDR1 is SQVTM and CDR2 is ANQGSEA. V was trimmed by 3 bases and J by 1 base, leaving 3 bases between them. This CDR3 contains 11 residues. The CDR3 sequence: CSVDRNTEAFF. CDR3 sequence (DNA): TGCAGCGTTGACAGGAACACTGAAGCTTTCTTT.

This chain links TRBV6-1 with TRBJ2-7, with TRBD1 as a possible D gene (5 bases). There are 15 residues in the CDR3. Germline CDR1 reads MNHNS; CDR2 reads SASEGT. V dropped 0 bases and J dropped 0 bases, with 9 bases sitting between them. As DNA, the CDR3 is TGTGCCAGCAGTGAAGCGGGGCACCACTCCTACGAGCAGTACTTC. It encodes CASSEAGHHSYEQYF.

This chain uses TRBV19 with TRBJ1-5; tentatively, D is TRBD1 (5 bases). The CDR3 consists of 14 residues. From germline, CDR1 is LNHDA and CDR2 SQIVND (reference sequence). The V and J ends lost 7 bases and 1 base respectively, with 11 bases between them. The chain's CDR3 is CASTREGSNQPQHF. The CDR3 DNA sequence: TGTGCCAGTACCAGGGAAGGGAGCAATCAGCCCCAGCATTTT.

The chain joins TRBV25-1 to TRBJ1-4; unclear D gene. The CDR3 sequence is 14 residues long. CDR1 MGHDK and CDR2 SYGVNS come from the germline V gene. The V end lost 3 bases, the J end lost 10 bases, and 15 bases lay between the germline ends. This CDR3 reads CASSESGRPGKLFF. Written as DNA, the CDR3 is TGTGCCAGCAGTGAGAGCGGACGTCCCGGAAAACTGTTTTTT.